These T cell receptor beta chains were read from a single sample in a study of CD8 T cells in ankylosing spondylitis. TCRdb re-called the 5' RACE reads through MiXCR, storing one row per CDR3 protein. The sample has about 260,000 distinct CDR3 sequences, roughly 20% seen once. Sample: blood, either unsorted or a sorted T cell fraction (not recorded which). The receptors originated from a male donor with ankylosing spondylitis or in good health (not recorded which). Each CDR3 is given with its conserved first and last residue. The D gene is left open where the match is weak. Size is omitted from some rows. Given values are once, few, many or a class for expanded clones.

TRBV20-1	.	14	.	TRBJ2-5	TGCAGTGCTAGAGATGGCGGGACTGTAGAGACCCAGTACTTC	CSARDGGTVETQYF
TRBV10-3	.	15	few	TRBJ2-2	TGTGCCATCAGCACTTCAGACACAAACACCGGGGAGCTGTTTTTT	CAISTSDTNTGELFF
TRBV7-9	.	15	.	TRBJ2-5	TGTGCCAGCAGCTTAGACTGGGTTCTGCACGAGACCCAGTACTTC	CASSLDWVLHETQYF
TRBV30	TRBD1	11	.	TRBJ1-2	TGTGCCTGGAGGGGGGGACAGGGCTACACCTTC	CAWRGGQGYTF
TRBV6-5	.	13	many	TRBJ1-2	TGTGCCAGCAGTTCGGGTTTAGGCAGGATCTACACCTTC	CASSSGLGRIYTF
TRBV7-7	.	14	.	TRBJ1-6	TGTGCTAGCAGCTGTGACGGAGATAATTCACCCCTCCACTTT	CASSCDGDNSPLHF
TRBV5-1	.	15	few	TRBJ1-1	TGCGCCAGCAGCTTGTTTGGCCAGGCGAACACTGAAGCTTTCTTT	CASSLFGQANTEAFF
TRBV5-1	.	15	.	TRBJ1-2	TGCGCCAGCAGCTTGTTGGTACAGGGCGGCTATGGCTACACCTTC	CASSLLVQGGYGYTF
TRBV5-1	TRBD2	15	few	TRBJ2-3	TGCGCCAGCAGCCTCCTAAGCGGGGGTGTAGATACGCAGTATTTT	CASSLLSGGVDTQYF
TRBV12-3/TRBV12-4	TRBD2	15	.	TRBJ2-1	TGTGCCAGCAGAGTCGGGACTAGCGGGGGCCCTCAGCAGTTCTTC	CASRVGTSGGPQQFF
TRBV7-2	.	13	.	TRBJ1-4	TGTGCCAGCAGCTTACACGTCTGGGAAAAACTGTTTTTT	CASSLHVWEKLFF
TRBV6-1	TRBD2	15	few	TRBJ2-2	TGTGCCAGCAGAACTAGCGGAAAGAACACCGGGGAGCTGTTTTTT	CASRTSGKNTGELFF
TRBV5-1	.	14	few	TRBJ1-4	TGCGCCAGCAGCCTCGTTGGGGCTAATGAAAAACTGTTTTTT	CASSLVGANEKLFF
TRBV6-4	.	17	few	TRBJ2-4	TGTGCCAGCAGTGACTCGACCAGGGCATTAGCCAAAAACATTCAGTACTTC	CASSDSTRALAKNIQYF
TRBV7-6	.	17	.	TRBJ2-2	TGTGCCAGCAGCCCAGAACTTGGGGGAGTGAGGACCGGGGAGCTGTTTTTT	CASSPELGGVRTGELFF
TRBV12-3/TRBV12-4	TRBD1	15	once	TRBJ2-2	TGTGCCAGCACCCTGGACAGGGGACTCCTCGGGGAGCTGTTTTTT	CASTLDRGLLGELFF
TRBV5-1	.	16	many	TRBJ1-1	TGCGCCAGCAGCTCTTTGACAGGTTCGATGAACACTGAAGCTTTCTTT	CASSSLTGSMNTEAFF
TRBV29-1	.	13	many	TRBJ2-3	TGCAGCGCGACAAAGGGGAGGCCAGATACGCAGTATTTT	CSATKGRPDTQYF
TRBV4-1	.	14	few	TRBJ1-5	TGCGCCAGCAGCCAGGGTTATGCGGATCAGCCCCAGCATTTT	CASSQGYADQPQHF
TRBV6-1	TRBD2	15	.	TRBJ2-2	TGTGCCAGCCGGAGTAGCGGGGGGGCGAACGGGGAGCTGTTTTTT	CASRSSGGANGELFF
TRBV2	.	13	.	TRBJ2-3	TGTGCCAGCAGGGCCCGCAGTGCAGATACGCAGTATTTT	CASRARSADTQYF
TRBV6-5	.	13	many	TRBJ2-1	TGTGCCAGCAGTTACCACCGAGGATATGAGCAGTTCTTC	CASSYHRGYEQFF
TRBV9	.	14	few	TRBJ1-1	TGTGCCAGCAGCAAGACATTCATGAACACTGAAGCTTTCTTT	CASSKTFMNTEAFF
TRBV6-1	TRBD1	14	many	TRBJ2-4	TGTGCCAGCAGGCTAAGGGACAGAGAAAACATTCAGTACTTC	CASRLRDRENIQYF
TRBV7-7	TRBD1	15	.	TRBJ2-5	TGTGCCAGCAGCACGTCGACAGGGCGGCAAGAGACCCAGTACTTC	CASSTSTGRQETQYF
TRBV12-3/TRBV12-4	.	14	.	TRBJ2-1	TGTGCCAGCAGTAGGGGATCCTATGGCAATGAGCAGTTCTTC	CASSRGSYGNEQFF
TRBV12-3/TRBV12-4	.	16	.	TRBJ2-5	TGTGCCAGCAGTTTACGGACGCCCCAGGGACGAGAGACCCAGTACTTC	CASSLRTPQGRETQYF